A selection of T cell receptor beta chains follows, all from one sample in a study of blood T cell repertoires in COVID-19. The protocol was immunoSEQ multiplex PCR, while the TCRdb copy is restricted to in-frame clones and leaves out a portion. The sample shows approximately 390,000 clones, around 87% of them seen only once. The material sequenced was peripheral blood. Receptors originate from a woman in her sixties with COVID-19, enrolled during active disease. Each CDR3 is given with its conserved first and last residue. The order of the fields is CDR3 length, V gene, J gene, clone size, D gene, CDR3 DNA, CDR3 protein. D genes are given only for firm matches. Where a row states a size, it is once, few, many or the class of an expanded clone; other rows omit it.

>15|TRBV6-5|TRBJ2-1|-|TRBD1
TGTGCCAGCAGTAGACCCGGGACAGGGGGGAATGAGCAGTTCTTC
CASSRPGTGGNEQFF
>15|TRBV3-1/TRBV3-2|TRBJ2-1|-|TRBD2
TGTGCCAGCAGGCGTCTAGCGGGGGGATACAATGAGCAGTTCTTC
CASRRLAGGYNEQFF
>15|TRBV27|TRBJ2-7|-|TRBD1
TGTGCCAGCAGACGAGGGTGGGACAGGTCCTACGAGCAGTACTTC
CASRRGWDRSYEQYF
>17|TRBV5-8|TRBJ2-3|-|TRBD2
TGTGCCAGCAGCTTAGGGCTAGCGGGGGAGAGCACAGATACGCAGTATTTT
CASSLGLAGESTDTQYF
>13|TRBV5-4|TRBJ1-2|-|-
TGTGCCAGCAGCTTGGGACACCTCTATGGCTACACCTTC
CASSLGHLYGYTF
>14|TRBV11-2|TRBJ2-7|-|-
TGTGCCAGCAGCCGCCAGAGGACATCCTACGAGCAGTACTTC
CASSRQRTSYEQYF
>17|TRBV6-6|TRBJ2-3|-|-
TGTGCCAGCAGTCGAAATATCCTCGGCGGGGGCACAGATACGCAGTATTTT
CASSRNILGGGTDTQYF
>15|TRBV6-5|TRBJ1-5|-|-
TGTGCCAGCAGTTACTCCCACGGGGATCAGTCGCCCCAGCATTTT
CASSYSHGDQSPQHF
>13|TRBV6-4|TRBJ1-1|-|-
TGTGCCAGCAGGCAGGGGCTGAACACTGAAGCTTTCTTT
CASRQGLNTEAFF
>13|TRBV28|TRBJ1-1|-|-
TGTGCCAGCAGTTTTCCCCAGAACACTGAAGCTTTCTTT
CASSFPQNTEAFF
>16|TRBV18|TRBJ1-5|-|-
TGTGCCAGCTCTCCTTCTACGGGAAATAGCAATCAGCCCCAGCATTTT
CASSPSTGNSNQPQHF
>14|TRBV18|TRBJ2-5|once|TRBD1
TGTGCCAGCTCACCGAATAGGGGGCGAGAGACCCAGTACTTC
CASSPNRGRETQYF
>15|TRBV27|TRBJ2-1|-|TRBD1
TGTGCCAGCAGTTTCGGACAGGGGGCATTCAATGAGCAGTTCTTC
CASSFGQGAFNEQFF
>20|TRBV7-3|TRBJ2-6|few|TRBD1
TGTGCCAGCAGCTTAAGTAAGCAGACAGGGGGCTTGGCTGGGGCCAACGTCCTGACTTTC
CASSLSKQTGGLAGANVLTF
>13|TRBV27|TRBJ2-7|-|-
TGTGCCAGCAACGGGGGTAACTCCTACGAGCAGTACTTC
CASNGGNSYEQYF
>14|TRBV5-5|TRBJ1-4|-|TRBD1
TGTGCCAGCAGCCGACAGGGCGGTAATGAAAAACTGTTTTTT
CASSRQGGNEKLFF
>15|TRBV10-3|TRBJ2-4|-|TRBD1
TGTGCCATCAGTGAGCCGGGGACAGGGGGGAACATTCAGTACTTC
CAISEPGTGGNIQYF
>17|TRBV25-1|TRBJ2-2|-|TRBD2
TGTGCCAGCAGTGAGACGGGACTACACCGGTACACCGGGGAGCTGTTTTTT
CASSETGLHRYTGELFF
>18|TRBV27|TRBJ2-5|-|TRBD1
TGTGCCAGCAGTTCCCCACGACCGACAGGGGGCTTGGGGGAGACCCAGTACTTC
CASSSPRPTGGLGETQYF
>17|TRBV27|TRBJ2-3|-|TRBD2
TGTGCCAGCAGTCCCCTAGCGGGGGACTTTAGCACAGATACGCAGTATTTT
CASSPLAGDFSTDTQYF
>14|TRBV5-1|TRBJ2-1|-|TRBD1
TGCGCCAGCAGCTCATCCGGGACAGTCAATGAGCAGTTCTTC
CASSSSGTVNEQFF
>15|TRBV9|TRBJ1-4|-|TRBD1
TGTGCCAGCAGCGTTGGGGGACAGGTATATGAAAAACTGTTTTTT
CASSVGGQVYEKLFF
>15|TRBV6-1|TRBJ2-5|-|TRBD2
TGTGCCAGCAGTGAGACTAGCGGGGCACAAGAGACCCAGTACTTC
CASSETSGAQETQYF
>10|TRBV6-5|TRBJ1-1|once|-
TGTGCCAGTTCCCGCACTGAAGCTTTCTTT
CASSRTEAFF
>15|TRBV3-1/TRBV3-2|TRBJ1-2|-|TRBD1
TGTGCCAGCAGCCGCTTAGTGGACAGGGGAACTGGCTACACCTTC
CASSRLVDRGTGYTF
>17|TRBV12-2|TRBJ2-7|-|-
TGTGCAAGTCGCTTAGCATCTCGGCTAGCGGGGTTCTACGAGCAGTACTTC
CASRLASRLAGFYEQYF
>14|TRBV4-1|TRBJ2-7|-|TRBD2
TGCGCCAGCAGCCACCGGGCGGGGGGCAACGAGCAGTACTTC
CASSHRAGGNEQYF